Each of the 13 T cell receptor beta chains below was sequenced from the same sample in a study of PD-1 blockade in classical Hodgkin lymphoma. Every patient had relapsed following autologous stem cell transplantation, and cohorts differed in brentuximab vedotin exposure. Sequencing was performed with immunoSEQ multiplex PCR; in TCRdb, only in-frame clones are kept and a portion is missing. The data hold 20,000 to 30,000 clones, with about 80% observed a single time. The starting material was peripheral blood mononuclear cells (PBMCs), obtained at baseline. The origin of the receptors is a human donor with classical Hodgkin lymphoma.

The chain employs TRBV2 and TRBJ2-2, with 8 bases lining up with TRBD1. V shed 5 bases and J 5 bases; nucleotides not matched to a gene: 1. Germline V gene data show CDR1 as SNHLY and CDR2 as FYNNEI. The CDR3 is made up of 13 amino acids. CDR3 nucleotide sequence: TGTGCCAGCAGTCGACAGGGGACCGGGGAGCTGTTTTTT. Its protein product is CASSRQGTGELFF.

This sequence joins TRBV7-9 and TRBJ1-2, with 9 bases lining up with TRBD1. Trimming cost V 7 bases and J 1 base; bases outside gene matches: 10. The CDR3 is 16 amino acids. Germline values: CDR1 SEHNR, CDR2 FQNEAQ (reference sequence). CDR3 in DNA: TGTGCCAGCACCCCCGAGCCGGGACAGGGTAACTATGGCTACACCTTC. Encoded protein: CASTPEPGQGNYGYTF.

The rearrangement joins TRBV4-3 to TRBJ1-4; no firm D call. Germline V gene sequence: CDR1 LGHNA, CDR2 YSLEER. V lost 1 base and J lost 0, with 12 bases in between. The CDR3 totals 17 residues. The CDR3: CASSQVGLGTTNEKLFF. The CDR3, as DNA: TGCGCCAGCAGCCAAGTTGGTTTAGGGACAACTAATGAAAAACTGTTTTTT.

The CDR3: CASSDSSYEQYF. For the CDR3, the DNA is TGCGCCAGCAGCGATTCGTCCTACGAGCAGTACTTC. The rearrangement uses TRBV10-2 and TRBJ2-7; D gene uncertain. CDR1 and CDR2 (germline): WSHSY, SAAADI. CDR3 length equals 12 residues. V was cut by 6 bases and J by 1 base, with 7 bases left in between.

The genes are TRBV5-1 and TRBJ2-7; 9 bases align to TRBD1. Germline assignment: CDR1 SGHRS and CDR2 YFSETQ. The CDR3 has 13 residues. The V segment lost 1 base and the J segment 6 bases; nucleotides outside the gene matches: 2. CDR3 loop: CASSLTGGSEQYF. In nucleotides, the CDR3 is TGCGCCAGCAGCTTGACAGGGGGCTCCGAGCAGTACTTC.

The genes are TRBV7-6 and TRBJ2-7; 7 nucleotides align to TRBD2. V dropped 11 bases and J dropped 0; count of bases not matched to a gene: 10. The CDR3 loop spans 14 amino acids. The germline CDR1 and CDR2 sequences are SGHVS and FNYEAQ. The DNA for the CDR3 is TGTGCCGAGGGGTCCGGGGGGAGCTCCTACGAGCAGTACTTC. It translates to CAEGSGGSSYEQYF.

V gene TRBV9 combines with J gene TRBJ1-1, with D maybe TRBD1 (5 bases). Germline-derived CDR1 and CDR2 are SGDLS and YYNGEE. The CDR3 has 13 residues. The V gene lost 0 bases and the J gene lost 7 bases, with 10 bases spanning the gap. The CDR3 DNA follows: TGTGCCAGCAGCGTAGTATGGGGGGGTGAAGCTTTCTTT. Its translation is CASSVVWGGEAFF.

The chain couples TRBV7-6 to TRBJ2-3; D uncertain. Looked up from germline, CDR1 is SGHVS and CDR2 is FNYEAQ. The CDR3 extends over 17 amino acids. With 1 base removed from V and 2 bases from J, the gap between germline ends came to 16 bases. Written as DNA, the CDR3 is TGTGCCAGCAGCTTAGGAGGCACAATGGTATACACAGATACGCAGTATTTT. Translating it yields CASSLGGTMVYTDTQYF. The full variable domain, with the rest looked up from reference TRBV7-6 and TRBJ2-3, is GAGVSQSPRYKVTKRGQDVALRCDPISGHVSLYWYRQALGQGPEFLTYFNYEAQQDKSGLPNDRFSAERPEGSISTLTIQRTEQRDSAMYRCASSLGGTMVYTDTQYFGPGTRLTVL.

This chain uses TRBV6-1 with TRBJ1-5; D gene ambiguous. This CDR3 is built from 16 residues. From germline, CDR1 is MNHNS and CDR2 SASEGT. V was clipped by 3 bases and J by 3 bases, with 15 bases between them. CDR3 bases: TGTGCCAGCAGTGACACGGGGAGGCAGAACAATCAGCCCCAGCATTTT. The encoded protein is CASSDTGRQNNQPQHF.

The V call is TRBV9, the J call TRBJ1-2; D not resolved. CDR3 size: 15 residues. Between the trimmed V and J ends, which lost 3 bases and 1 base, there was a span of 13 bases. The germline gives CDR1 SGDLS, CDR2 YYNGEE. The CDR3 region is CASSEHTRLNYGYTF. The CDR3 DNA sequence: TGTGCCAGCAGCGAACACACGAGACTTAACTATGGCTACACCTTC.

The gene calls are TRBV4-1 and TRBJ2-7; 11 bases map to TRBD1. Looked up from germline, CDR1 is MGHRA and CDR2 is YSYEKL. J was trimmed by 4 bases and V by 5 bases; bases with no gene match: 4. CDR3 length equals 14 residues. Here the CDR3 DNA reads TGCGCCAGCAGCGAGCGGGACAGGGGGTACGAGCAGTACTTC. Protein: CASSERDRGYEQYF.

The chain couples TRBV6-6 to TRBJ2-7; no clear D. This CDR3 contains 12 residues. Germline loops: CDR1 MNHNY, CDR2 SVGAGI (reference sequence). The V and J ends lost 2 bases and 5 bases respectively, with 7 bases between them. The CDR3 loop reads CASSYDLDEQYF. CDR3 coding DNA: TGTGCCAGCAGTTACGACCTGGACGAGCAGTACTTC.

This chain uses TRBV4-3 with TRBJ1-2, with D unresolved. V shed 0 bases and J shed 8 bases, with 10 bases lying between them. There are 13 residues in the CDR3. Germline assignment: CDR1 LGHNA and CDR2 YSLEER. CDR3 sequence (DNA): TGCGCCAGCAGCCAAGAGCTGGGGTACGGCTACACCTTC. Encoded protein: CASSQELGYGYTF.